The present TCR beta chain was sequenced within a study of cytomegalovirus exposure and HLA in healthy donors (dated by TCRdb to about 2017). A note on the overall study: An earlier analysis of 587 of the donors reported approximately 260 Gb of sequence data and 117 million unique TCR beta sequences obtained from some 170 million T cells. Roughly 300 gigabases of sequencing data and roughly 80 million unique TCR sequences made up an early release that covered over 550 HLA-typed donors. Of the roughly 400 genotyped donors, more than 75% were placed in the genetic ancestry cluster associated with self-reported Caucasian donors. The aim of the study was to test whether cataloging public T cell receptors could identify signatures of past pathogen exposure. Using immunosequencing, the study profiled T cell repertoires from fewer than 700 subjects and related those repertoires to cytomegalovirus serostatus. Besides the first cohort of 666 subjects, a separate validation cohort made up of 120 or so different subjects was used. High-throughput TCR immunosequencing, statistical association of individual TCRs with disease status, and machine learning were combined to predict cytomegalovirus infection status. In a later analysis, previously published TCR beta repertoires from several hundred donors were re-analyzed and high-resolution HLA genotyping was added so that TCR occurrence patterns could be studied. Rather than using new phenotypic data, the later analysis identified candidate immune exposures from TCR beta sequences and from how often those sequences occurred across donors. An earlier analysis of several hundred of the donors used high-throughput TCR beta sequencing to judge whether each TCR beta V gene segment behaved as functional or pseudogenic. Alongside the repertoire data, information on donor age, sex, ethnicity and CMV serostatus was compiled. A later genetic analysis used genome-wide SNP genotypes for about three fifths of the 666 donors, treating that subset as a discovery cohort. Every discovery cohort repertoire had been produced on one sequencing platform. HLA typing included class I and class II loci at four-digit resolution. Typing coverage varied by locus: about 629-630 donors for A, B, C, DRB1 and DQB1; roughly 500 for DQA1; approximately 610 for DPA1; about 450 for DPB1. Roughly 5 DR-DQ haplotypes were treated as single units for association and clustering because of strong linkage in the cohort. Across about 380 genotyped donors of the cohort, an average of approximately 220,000 unique TCR beta nucleotide sequences per donor were sequenced, and approximately 17% of those sequences were non-productive.

On this clone itself: Which antigen it targets is not known. Base qualities are missing; no much larger clone stands one base away.

CDR3 length: 16 amino acids, cysteine to phenylalanine. Only the CDR3 part of the read is kept: 48 bases, read in frame from the first base. CDR1 SGHTA and CDR2 FQGNSA were looked up in the germline V gene. Here V drops 0 bases and J drops 8 bases, and the junction holds 5 bases not matched to any gene. Study-wide findings and limitations: In an earlier analysis of about 600 of the donors, most TCR beta V segments appeared in productive rearrangements about 87% or about 30% of the time, broadly matching IMGT annotations. Linkage disequilibrium might explain the correlated functional status among segregating V segments, but an unknown experimental factor could not be excluded. Because the 87-base-pair reads could not distinguish some IMGT-functional V segments, including TRBV6-2 and TRBV6-3, those segments were excluded. In a later genetic analysis, fewer N-insertions in productive TCRs were reported among donors in an Asian-associated ancestry cluster than the approximately 670-donor mean. A later analysis reported that several top co-occurrence clusters appeared linked to parvovirus B19, influenza, CMV and Epstein-Barr virus. About 17 rarely observed V segments, including chromosome 9 orphons, were excluded from the earlier analysis of several hundred of the donors because counts were too low. A further reported finding was that TCR beta sequences accurately predicted the HLA-A and HLA-B alleles for most subjects in the first cohort. Specific HLA alleles were associated with 16,951 TCR beta sequences at a false discovery rate of 0.05 in a later analysis. Roughly uniform sequencing depth across donors was assumed in presence/absence analyses, although this assumption may not hold. In both the original and validation cohorts, the classifier was reported to diagnose cytomegalovirus status with high specificity and sensitivity. In a later analysis, TCR association rates were found to vary across HLA loci, with the most associated TCRs seen for DRB1 alleles and the fewest for HLA-C alleles. V-gene and J-gene trimming of TCR beta chains was associated with a missense DCLRE1C variant in a later genetic analysis, and the association was replicated in an independent cohort. In the study, 164 TCR beta chains were listed as associated with cytomegalovirus. Immune exposure information for the cohort was limited to CMV serostatus. In a later analysis, most CMV-associated TCR beta chains were found to appear HLA-restricted, with HLA associations seemingly driven largely by CMV exposure. When HLA alleles, especially DR and DQ, strongly co-occurred, TCR associations were difficult to assign to individual alleles. Because HLA typing was unavailable for some donors at each locus, only the typed subset was used in association tests. Three of the identified cytomegalovirus-associated TCR beta chains were confirmed in vitro to be specific for cytomegalovirus antigens. Only TCR beta chains were sequenced in this cohort, and the absence of alpha or paired-chain data limited detectable features. The authors suggested that the approach could potentially be extended to other disease states and immunological phenotypes. Most TCR sequences were observed very rarely across donors, whereas some public TCRs were present in many individuals. The sequencing pipeline was judged likely to have produced a cluster of highly shared sequence variants as a technical artifact. Compared with equally common non-associated chains, HLA-associated TCR beta chains in a later analysis were more clonally expanded and had lower generation probabilities.

Library preparation employed the immunoSEQ multiplex PCR assay. The multiplex PCR relied on a mix of 60 forward primers for TCR Vbeta segments and 13 reverse primers for TCR Jbeta segments. A multiplex PCR assay on genomic DNA amplified the CDR3 region of rearranged TCR beta genes. On the Illumina HiSeq System, the amplified TCR beta libraries were sequenced as 87-base-pair reads. The authors processed their data as follows. In a later analysis, tens of millions of unique TCR beta chains were counted across the approximately 670 repertoires, and around 10 million of these chains were shared by at least two donors. Raw reads were error-corrected and collapsed into unique sequences with a nearest-neighbor algorithm that merged closely related sequences to remove PCR and sequencing errors. To assign V, D and J gene segments, CDR3 sequences were aligned to IMGT reference sequences. For a sequence to be retained, at least a six-nucleotide match to both a V gene segment and a J gene segment was required. A rearrangement counted as productive if the CDR3 had no stop codons and remained in frame with V and J, and every other rearrangement counted as non-productive. CDR3 was defined by IMGT convention, running from the second conserved V-encoded cysteine to the conserved J-encoded phenylalanine. In an earlier analysis of more than 550 of the donors, sequences lacking an unambiguous match to a single V gene segment were excluded. In an earlier analysis of 587 of the donors, a V segment was called functional when productive rearrangements were above 56.7%, and segregating when the standard deviation between donors exceeded 5%. A statistical classification framework was built for diagnosing cytomegalovirus status from the catalog of TCR beta chain sequences. V and J gene assignment, in a later analysis, came from comparing TCR nucleotide sequences with IMGT/GENE-DB human TR gene sequences. A later analysis assigned CDR3 sequences and most-parsimonious VDJ recombination scenarios with the TCRdist pipeline. In a later analysis, each TCR beta chain was defined by its CDR3 amino acid sequence together with its V-gene family, and reads lacking a unique V-gene family were excluded. As a way to deal with suspected cross-contamination and a sequencing artifact, a later analysis dropped approximately 570 nucleotide sequences that were highly shared and had low generation probability. For each public chain, a later analysis derived a clonal expansion index from normalized ranks of inferred template counts within each repertoire. A later analysis computed generation probabilities with a VDJ recombination model fitted to out-of-frame rearrangements, and checked the results against IGoR. Hypergeometric tests were used in a later analysis to score TCR-TCR, TCR-HLA and TCR-CMV co-occurrence, with a repertoire-size bias correction applied to the TCR pairs. To estimate false discovery rates, a later analysis permuted the HLA or CMV assignments 20 times. In a later analysis, co-occurring TCRs were grouped using DBSCAN, with TCRdist sequence similarity added in when clustering inside HLA-allele-positive subsets. Co-occurrence clustering excluded repertoires with fewer than 30,000 or more than 120,000 public chains, plus five with anomalous nucleotide sharing. The table comes from immuneACCESS by way of TCRdb, which keeps in-frame sequences with V and J called. Part of the clones is missing from these tables; in studies checked, under half for an unresolved V gene and the rest for unknown reasons. That table furnishes V, J and clone size, whereas the DNA furnished D and trimming. The sample data list 150,000 or so clones, and around 70% of these were observed just once. The ten largest make up approximately 2.1% of the sample.

The cohort comprised around 690 healthy bone marrow donors. Cohort members were all nominally healthy when sampled, although unrecorded immune exposures were likely present. The donor tested CMV seronegative and was one of the 352 seronegative cohort members. A peripheral blood sample was collected from each donor, and TCR beta sequencing was performed on peripheral blood mononuclear cells. Genomic DNA was extracted from the blood cell samples with the Qiagen DNeasy Blood Extraction Kit. The sequence was obtained from a man aged 30-40 years in good health and CMV-seronegative. Sequencing was carried out using PBMCs. The sequence links TRBV7-2 to TRBJ2-1; TRBD2 agrees with 12 junctional bases. The sequenced DNA is TGTGCCAGCAGCTTAGCGGCTAGCGGGGGGGCACATGAGCAGTTCTTC. This yields the protein CASSLAASGGAHEQFF.